These T cell receptor beta chains were read from a single sample in a study of post-analysis software for immune sequencing data. TCRdb passed the PCR reads through MiXCR, listing each CDR3 protein once. The table records hundreds of thousands of distinct CDR3 sequences, approximately 30% of them present only once. Source material: blood. Every receptor here comes from a girl aged 10 to 17 with multiple sclerosis. The CDR3 runs from the conserved cysteine through the conserved F or W. A D gene is named only where the DNA matches it firmly. Expanded clones get a size class; other rows say once, few or many, or leave the size out.

>TRBJ2-5|-|TRBD2|TRBV7-2
CASSSRRSGNNEQYF
TGTGCCAGCAGCTCCAGACGTAGCGGGAACAATGAGCAGTACTTC
>TRBJ1-4|-|-|TRBV7-9
CASSLSRLHNEKLFF
TGTGCCAGCAGCTTATCGAGGCTCCATAATGAAAAACTGTTTTTT
>TRBJ2-7|-|TRBD1|TRBV10-3
CAISDPGQGAMYEQYF
TGTGCCATCAGTGATCCCGGACAGGGGGCTATGTACGAGCAGTACTTC
>TRBJ1-3|-|-|TRBV12-3/TRBV12-4
CASSPEPHTIYF
TGTGCCAGCAGCCCCGAGCCGCACACCATATATTTT
>TRBJ1-6|-|-|TRBV3-1
CASSQEGAVPGYNSPLHF
TGTGCCAGCAGCCAAGAGGGGGCAGTACCCGGGTATAATTCACCCCTCCACTTT
>TRBJ1-1|few|-|TRBV28
CAGSLAGVAPEAFF
TGTGCCGGCAGTCTAGCCGGGGTGGCGCCTGAAGCTTTCTTT
>TRBJ1-1|few|-|TRBV12-3/TRBV12-4
CATRDLGAEAFF
TGTGCCACACGAGATTTGGGGGCTGAAGCTTTCTTT
>TRBJ1-5|-|TRBD1|TRBV20-1
CSARKSRDRKNQPQHF
TGCAGTGCCAGAAAGTCCCGGGACAGGAAAAATCAGCCCCAGCATTTT
>TRBJ2-1|few|-|TRBV9
CASSVRDANNEQFF
TGTGCCAGCAGCGTACGTGACGCGAACAATGAGCAGTTCTTC
>TRBJ2-1|-|TRBD2|TRBV20-1
CSASRGLAGTVEFF
TGCAGTGCTAGTCGGGGACTAGCGGGGACCGTTGAGTTCTTC
>TRBJ2-1|few|TRBD2|TRBV24-1
CATSDLSAGDYNEQFF
TGTGCCACCAGTGATTTGTCGGCGGGAGACTACAATGAGCAGTTCTTC
>TRBJ2-3|few|TRBD2|TRBV20-1
CSARRFSGYTDTQYF
TGCAGTGCTCGTCGGTTTAGCGGGTACACAGATACGCAGTATTTT
>TRBJ2-3|-|-|TRBV20-1
CSAKRVCTDTQYF
TGCAGTGCCAAGCGGGTATGCACAGATACGCAGTATTTT
>TRBJ1-5|-|TRBD1|TRBV2
CASSAGQGQPQHF
TGTGCCAGCAGCGCGGGACAGGGTCAGCCCCAGCATTTT